The rows below give T cell receptor beta chains drawn from one sample of a study of blood T cells in healthy people across ages. Via MiXCR, TCRdb re-called the 5' RACE reads, giving one row per CDR3 protein. The sample yields some 640,000 distinct CDR3 sequences, around 31% seen once. The sample comprised blood. The source is an elderly woman in good health. Each CDR3 is given with its conserved first and last residue. D genes are given only for firm matches. Some rows have no size entry. The others give once, few or many, or a class for an expanded clone.

V: TRBV6-2/TRBV6-3
size: many
J: TRBJ1-1
D: .
CDR3: CASTQGTEAFF
DNA: TGTGCCAGCACCCAGGGAACTGAAGCTTTCTTT

V: TRBV9
size: many
J: TRBJ2-7
D: .
CDR3: CASSVVPTGSTRSQYF
DNA: TGTGCCAGCAGCGTAGTCCCTACAGGGTCAACACGGTCGCAGTACTTC

V: TRBV18
size: many
J: TRBJ2-7
D: .
CDR3: CASSREVEAYEQYF
DNA: TGTGCCAGCTCACGAGAGGTGGAAGCCTACGAGCAGTACTTC

V: TRBV5-1
size: .
J: TRBJ2-5
D: TRBD2
CDR3: CASSSGLAAQETQYF
DNA: TGCGCCAGCAGCTCCGGACTAGCGGCACAAGAGACCCAGTACTTC

V: TRBV28
size: many
J: TRBJ2-1
D: .
CDR3: CASTTDSYNEQFF
DNA: TGTGCCAGCACCACCGACAGTTACAATGAGCAGTTCTTC

V: TRBV27
size: many
J: TRBJ1-6
D: TRBD1
CDR3: CASSFRDRGLGGNSPLHF
DNA: TGTGCCAGCAGTTTCAGGGACAGGGGGCTGGGTGGTAATTCACCCCTCCACTTT

V: TRBV12-3/TRBV12-4
size: many
J: TRBJ2-2
D: .
CDR3: CASSLVAGELFF
DNA: TGTGCCAGCAGTTTAGTGGCCGGGGAGCTGTTTTTT

V: TRBV15
size: many
J: TRBJ2-5
D: .
CDR3: CATSRDRLETQYF
DNA: TGTGCCACCAGCAGAGATAGATTAGAGACCCAGTACTTC

V: TRBV20-1
size: .
J: TRBJ2-5
D: .
CDR3: CSALEAGQETQYF
DNA: TGCAGTGCCCTGGAGGCGGGCCAAGAGACCCAGTACTTC

V: TRBV5-8
size: many
J: TRBJ2-7
D: .
CDR3: CASSLAKGEQYF
DNA: TGTGCCAGCAGCTTGGCGAAGGGCGAGCAGTACTTC

V: TRBV7-2
size: .
J: TRBJ1-6
D: TRBD1
CDR3: CASSLNGQGYSPLHF
DNA: TGTGCCAGCAGCTTGAACGGACAGGGGTATTCACCCCTCCACTTT

V: TRBV12-3/TRBV12-4
size: few
J: TRBJ2-1
D: .
CDR3: CASSQSGSDEQFF
DNA: TGTGCCAGCAGTCAGTCAGGAAGCGATGAGCAGTTCTTC

V: TRBV5-1
size: .
J: TRBJ2-7
D: TRBD1
CDR3: CANSQGQLYEQYF
DNA: TGCGCCAACAGCCAGGGACAGCTCTACGAGCAGTACTTC

V: TRBV2
size: many
J: TRBJ2-3
D: TRBD2
CDR3: CASSELAVTSGVGDTQYF
DNA: TGTGCCAGCAGTGAACTAGCGGTGACTAGCGGGGTAGGGGATACGCAGTATTTT

V: TRBV6-4
size: few
J: TRBJ2-7
D: TRBD2
CDR3: CASSDGLAGVNEQYF
DNA: TGTGCCAGCAGTGACGGACTAGCGGGGGTGAATGAGCAGTACTTC

V: TRBV30
size: many
J: TRBJ2-4
D: .
CDR3: CAQRGTKNIQYF
DNA: TGTGCTCAAAGGGGGACCAAAAACATTCAGTACTTC

V: TRBV4-1
size: .
J: TRBJ2-3
D: .
CDR3: CASSQDGAGPLETDTQYF
DNA: TGCGCCAGCAGCCAAGATGGGGCGGGCCCTTTGGAGACAGATACGCAGTATTTT

V: TRBV5-1
size: many
J: TRBJ2-5
D: TRBD2
CDR3: CASSSGTGEGTQYF
DNA: TGCGCCAGCAGCTCGGGAACCGGGGAGGGGACCCAGTACTTC

V: TRBV6-2/TRBV6-3
size: .
J: TRBJ1-5
D: TRBD1
CDR3: CASRPGQGSNQPQHF
DNA: TGTGCCAGCAGACCGGGACAGGGTAGCAATCAGCCCCAGCATTTT

V: TRBV30
size: .
J: TRBJ1-1
D: .
CDR3: CACSRSGANTEAFF
DNA: TGTGCCTGCTCACGTTCTGGGGCCAACACTGAAGCTTTCTTT

V: TRBV5-1
size: many
J: TRBJ2-1
D: TRBD1
CDR3: CASSGETGGGANEQFF
DNA: TGCGCCAGCAGCGGGGAGACAGGGGGCGGGGCCAATGAGCAGTTCTTC